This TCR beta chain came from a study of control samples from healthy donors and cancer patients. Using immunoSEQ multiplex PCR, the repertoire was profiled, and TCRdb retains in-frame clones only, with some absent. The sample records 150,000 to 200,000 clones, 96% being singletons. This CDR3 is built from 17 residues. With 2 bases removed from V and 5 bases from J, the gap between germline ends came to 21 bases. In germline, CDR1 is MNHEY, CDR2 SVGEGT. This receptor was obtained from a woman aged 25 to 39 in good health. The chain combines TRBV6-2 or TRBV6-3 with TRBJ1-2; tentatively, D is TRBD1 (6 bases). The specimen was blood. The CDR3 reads CASSYEYSLGGTYGYTF. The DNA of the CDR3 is TGTGCCAGCAGTTACGAGTATTCTTTGGGGGGCACATATGGCTACACCTTC.